This T cell receptor beta chain is drawn from a study of T cells in Graves' hyperthyroidism and ophthalmopathy. Overall study findings and caveats: From stable hyperthyroidism, ophthalmopathy was set apart by a 13 V-J model. A median around 6.4 months before onset, the model predicted ophthalmopathy.

Many counts were recorded for this clonotype. The antigen remains undetermined. The V gene lost 5 bases and the J gene lost 2 bases, with 9 bases spanning the gap. CDR3 length equals 13 residues. Germline loops: CDR1 LNHNV, CDR2 YYDKDF (reference sequence). RNA transcripts served as the template for amplifying TCR beta CDR3 regions. A set of HTBI primers served as the primers for a first-round RT-PCR of the TCR CDR3. In TCRdb, the multiplex PCR reads were re-called with MiXCR into one record per CDR3 protein. The top ten clones hold 26% of a sample with approximately 480,000 distinct CDR3 sequences, around 21% of them seen once. Orbital computed tomography and thyroid ultrasound, together with serum TRAb and thyroxine and clinical symptoms, were used for diagnoses.

The chain employs TRBV15 and TRBJ2-5; D is perhaps TRBD1 (5 bases). Sequenced input: blood. The sequence was obtained from a man younger than 35 with Graves' hyperthyroidism. CDR3 DNA sequence: TGTGCCACCAGCGGACACTTACAAGAGACCCAGTACTTC. This codes for CATSGHLQETQYF.